Here is one T cell receptor (beta chain) with its context. Its antigen is as yet unknown. The entry originates in a study of T cell responses to AZD1222 COVID-19 vaccine. Study results and caveats: Spike-specific TCR breadth and depth were elevated following two AZD1222 doses.

V shed 4 bases and J shed 5 bases, with 12 bases lying between them. In germline, CDR1 is SGDLS, CDR2 YYNGEE. The CDR3 sequence is 13 residues long. Sequenced by immunoSEQ multiplex PCR; TCRdb stores in-frame clones only, minus some. Of more than 150,000 clones in the sample, about 91% are singletons; the top ten hold around 1.3%. The sequencing used peripheral blood, collected 28 days after the second AZD1222 dose. The clonotype originates from an adult who received the AZD1222 COVID-19 vaccine. The genes are TRBV9 and TRBJ2-5; D unresolved. The CDR3 nucleotides read TGTGCCAGCAGCTCGTTACCTGGGGAGACCCAGTACTTC. Encoded protein: CASSSLPGETQYF.